This T cell receptor beta chain was sequenced during a study of blood T cell repertoires in COVID-19. Across the whole study: Some COVID-19 samples were acute and others convalescent; all came from the United States, Italy and Spain. PBMCs, B-cell-depleted T cells, or T cells provided the cDNA or gDNA that made up the material.

Original handling: Amplification with reference gene primers provided the estimates of nucleated cell counts. Assay: immunoSEQ multiplex PCR; the TCRdb copy retains only in-frame clones and omits some. The D gene and trimming were derived from the DNA, and the V and J assignments and clone size from that table. Of tens of thousands of clones in the sample, roughly 87% are singletons; the top ten hold about 17%. In its sample, this clone was seen a few times. The V gene's germline CDR1 is SNHLY and CDR2 FYNNEI. V lost 10 bases, J lost 0 bases, and 13 bases lay in between. This CDR3 has 14 amino acids. This sequence joins TRBV2 and TRBJ1-3, with D perhaps TRBD1 (5 bases). The receptor's source is a human donor in a cohort sampled during active COVID-19. Material for sequencing was peripheral blood. In nucleotides, the CDR3 is TGTGCCATCGATAGGGACTCCTCTGGAAACACCATATATTTT. Protein: CAIDRDSSGNTIYF.